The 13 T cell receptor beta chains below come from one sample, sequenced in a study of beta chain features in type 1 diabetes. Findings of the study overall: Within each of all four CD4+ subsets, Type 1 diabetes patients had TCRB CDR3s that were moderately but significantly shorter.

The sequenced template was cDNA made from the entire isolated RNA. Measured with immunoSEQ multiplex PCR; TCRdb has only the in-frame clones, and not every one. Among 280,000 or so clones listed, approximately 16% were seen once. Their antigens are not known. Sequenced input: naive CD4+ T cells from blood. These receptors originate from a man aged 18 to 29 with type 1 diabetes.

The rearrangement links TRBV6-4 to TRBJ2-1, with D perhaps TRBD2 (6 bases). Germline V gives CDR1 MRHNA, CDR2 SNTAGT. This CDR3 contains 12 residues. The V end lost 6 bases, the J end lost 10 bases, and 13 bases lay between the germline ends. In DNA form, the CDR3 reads TGTGCCAGCAGGGAGGGATCGGGGGAGCAGTTCTTC. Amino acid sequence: CASREGSGEQFF.

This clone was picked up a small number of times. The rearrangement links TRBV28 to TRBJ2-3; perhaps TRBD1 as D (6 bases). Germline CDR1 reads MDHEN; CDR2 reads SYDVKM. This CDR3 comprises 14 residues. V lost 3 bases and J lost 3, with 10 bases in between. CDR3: CASSFGGGTDTQYF. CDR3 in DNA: TGTGCCAGCAGTTTTGGGGGCGGGACAGATACGCAGTATTTT. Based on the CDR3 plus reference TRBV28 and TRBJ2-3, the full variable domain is DVKVTQSSRYLVKRTGEKVFLECVQDMDHENMFWYRQDPGLGLRLIYFSYDVKMKEKGDIPEGYSVSREKKERFSLILESASTNQTSMYLCASSFGGGTDTQYFGPGTRLTVL.

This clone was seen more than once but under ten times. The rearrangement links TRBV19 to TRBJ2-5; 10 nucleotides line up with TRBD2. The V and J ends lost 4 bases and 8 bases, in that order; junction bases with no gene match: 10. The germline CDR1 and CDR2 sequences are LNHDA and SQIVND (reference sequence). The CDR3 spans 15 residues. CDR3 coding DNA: TGTGCCAGTAGTACCAAACCGGGACTAGCGAAAACCCAGTACTTC. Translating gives CASSTKPGLAKTQYF.

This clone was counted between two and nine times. The CDR3 nucleotides read TGTGCCAGCAGCTTACAGGGGTCTGGAAACACCATATATTTT. Its protein is CASSLQGSGNTIYF. The rearrangement joins TRBV7-6 to TRBJ1-3; TRBD1 is a possible D gene (6 bases). V lost 2 bases and J lost 1, with 6 bases in between. Germline V gene data show CDR1 as SGHVS and CDR2 as FNYEAQ. The CDR3 runs 14 residues.

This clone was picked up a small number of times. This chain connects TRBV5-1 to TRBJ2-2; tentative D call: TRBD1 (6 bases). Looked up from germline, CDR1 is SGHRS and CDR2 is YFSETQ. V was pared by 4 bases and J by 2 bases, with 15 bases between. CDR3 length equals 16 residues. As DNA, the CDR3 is TGCGCCAGCAGCACACAGGGTGGCCCCAACACCGGGGAGCTGTTTTTT. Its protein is CASSTQGGPNTGELFF. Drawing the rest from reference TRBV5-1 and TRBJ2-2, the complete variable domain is KAGVTQTPRYLIKTRGQQVTLSCSPISGHRSVSWYQQTPGQGLQFLFEYFSETQRNKGNFPGRFSGRQFSNSRSEMNVSTLELGDSALYLCASSTQGGPNTGELFFGEGSRLTVL.

As DNA, the CDR3 is TGTGCCAGCAGCCCACAGGGGTTAATCACCGGGGAGCTGTTTTTT. This gives the protein CASSPQGLITGELFF. V gene TRBV7-2 combines with J gene TRBJ2-2, with 7 bases identical to TRBD1. CDR3 length: 15 residues. Germline CDR1 and CDR2: SGHTA and FQGNSA. The V and J ends lost 5 bases and 4 bases, in that order; junction bases with no gene match: 7.

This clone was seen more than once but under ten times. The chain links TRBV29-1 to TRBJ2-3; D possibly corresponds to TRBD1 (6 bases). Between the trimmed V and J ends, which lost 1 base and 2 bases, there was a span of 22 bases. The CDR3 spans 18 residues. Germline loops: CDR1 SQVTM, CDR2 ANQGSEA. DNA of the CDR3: TGCAGCGTTGAAGGCCGGTCCCTCATCAGGGGTCTCACAGATACGCAGTATTTT. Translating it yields CSVEGRSLIRGLTDTQYF.

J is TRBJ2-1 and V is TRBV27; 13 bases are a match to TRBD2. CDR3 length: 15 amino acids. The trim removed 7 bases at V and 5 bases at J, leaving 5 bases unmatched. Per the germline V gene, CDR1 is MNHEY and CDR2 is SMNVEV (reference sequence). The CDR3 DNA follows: TGTGCCAGCAAGAGACTAGCGGGGGGCCACAATGAGCAGTTCTTC. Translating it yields CASKRLAGGHNEQFF.

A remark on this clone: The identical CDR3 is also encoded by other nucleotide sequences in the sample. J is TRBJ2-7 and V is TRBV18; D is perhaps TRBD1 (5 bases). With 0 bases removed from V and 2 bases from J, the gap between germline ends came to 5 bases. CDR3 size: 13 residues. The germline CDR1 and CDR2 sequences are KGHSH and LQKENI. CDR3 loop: CASSPPGAYEQYF. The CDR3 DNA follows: TGTGCCAGCTCACCACCAGGGGCCTACGAGCAGTACTTC.

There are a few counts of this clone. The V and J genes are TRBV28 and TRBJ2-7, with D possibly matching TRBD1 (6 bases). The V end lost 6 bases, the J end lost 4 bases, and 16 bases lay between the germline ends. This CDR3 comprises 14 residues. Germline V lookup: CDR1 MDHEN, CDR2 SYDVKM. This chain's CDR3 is CASRTHLDRYEQYF. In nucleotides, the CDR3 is TGTGCCAGCAGAACGCACCTTGACAGGTACGAGCAGTACTTC.

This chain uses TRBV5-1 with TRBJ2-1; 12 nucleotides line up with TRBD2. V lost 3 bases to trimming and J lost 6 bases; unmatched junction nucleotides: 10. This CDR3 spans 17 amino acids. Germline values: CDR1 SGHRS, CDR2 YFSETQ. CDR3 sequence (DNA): TGCGCCAGCAGCTCACTAGCGGGAGGAAGTGTGGGCAATGAGCAGTTCTTC. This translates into CASSSLAGGSVGNEQFF.

The CDR3 bases are TGTGCCAGCAGCCCACCCGGAGTGGACGAGCAGTACTTC. It specifies CASSPPGVDEQYF. The chain is built from TRBV7-2 and TRBJ2-7; D unresolved. CDR3 length equals 13 residues. Trimming left V 5 bases short and J 5 bases short, with 13 bases between. Per germline, CDR1 SGHTA and CDR2 FQGNSA.

CDR3 nucleotides: TGTGCCAGCAGCGTGACTCAAGGCAATGAGCAGTTCTTC. Its protein is CASSVTQGNEQFF. The gene calls are TRBV9 and TRBJ2-1; D is undetermined. CDR3 size: 13 residues. Between the trimmed V and J ends, which lost 2 bases and 6 bases, there was a span of 9 bases. Germline CDR1 and CDR2: SGDLS and YYNGEE. Based on the CDR3 plus reference TRBV9 and TRBJ2-1, the full variable domain is DSGVTQTPKHLITATGQRVTLRCSPRSGDLSVYWYQQSLDQGLQFLIQYYNGEERAKGNILERFSAQQFPDLHSELNLSSLELGDSALYFCASSVTQGNEQFFGPGTRLTVL.